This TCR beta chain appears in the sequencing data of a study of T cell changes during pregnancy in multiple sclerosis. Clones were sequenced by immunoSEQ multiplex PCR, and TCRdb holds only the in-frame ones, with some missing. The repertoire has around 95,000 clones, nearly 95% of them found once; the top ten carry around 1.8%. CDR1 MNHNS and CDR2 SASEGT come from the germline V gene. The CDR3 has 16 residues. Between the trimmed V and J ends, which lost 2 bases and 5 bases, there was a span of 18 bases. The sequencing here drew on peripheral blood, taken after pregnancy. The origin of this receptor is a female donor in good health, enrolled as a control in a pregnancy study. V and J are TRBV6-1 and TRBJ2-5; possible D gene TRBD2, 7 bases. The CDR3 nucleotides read TGTGCCAGCAGTGAACGTAGGGGGGGTGTTGGTGAGACCCAGTACTTC. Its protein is CASSERRGGVGETQYF.